Following are 23 T cell receptor beta chains from one sample sequenced in a study of blood T cell repertoires in COVID-19. The protocol was immunoSEQ multiplex PCR, while the TCRdb copy is restricted to in-frame clones and leaves out a portion. The repertoire holds 180,000 or so clones, with about nine tenths as singletons. Material: peripheral blood. These receptors all stem from a man between 65 and 85 years old with acute or convalescent COVID-19.

V gene TRBV29-1 combines with J gene TRBJ2-6; perhaps TRBD2 as D (6 bases). Germline lookup yields CDR1 SQVTM and CDR2 ANQGSEA. V gave up 7 bases and J gave up 4 bases, with 14 bases separating them. This CDR3 contains 14 residues. The CDR3 loop is CSAEGGIGANVLTF. CDR3 sequence (DNA): TGCAGCGCCGAAGGAGGGATCGGGGCCAACGTCCTGACTTTC.

This sequence joins TRBV27 and TRBJ2-2, with D perhaps TRBD1 (6 bases). This CDR3 region has 20 residues. V was pared by 1 base and J by 1 base, with 22 bases between. CDR1 MNHEY and CDR2 SMNVEV come from the germline V gene (reference sequence). The CDR3 loop is CASSLFTPWARTENTGELFF. The CDR3 DNA reads TGTGCCAGCAGTTTATTCACCCCATGGGCCCGGACAGAGAACACCGGGGAGCTGTTTTTT.

This sequence joins TRBV7-2 and TRBJ1-2; D is possibly TRBD1 (6 bases). Per the germline V gene, CDR1 is SGHTA and CDR2 is FQGNSA. The CDR3 consists of 16 residues. Trimming pared 1 base from V and 1 base from J, leaving 13 bases between. CDR3 in DNA: TGTGCCAGCAGCTTAGTGACAGGCCGATATAACTATGGCTACACCTTC. Translated, it gives CASSLVTGRYNYGYTF.

This rearrangement joins TRBV9 to TRBJ1-3; D is uncertain. The germline CDR1 and CDR2 sequences are SGDLS and YYNGEE. V lost 0 bases and J lost 2, with 9 bases in between. The CDR3 is made up of 15 amino acids. The CDR3 bases are TGTGCCAGCAGCGTAGGACAAACGGCTGGAAACACCATATATTTT. This encodes CASSVGQTAGNTIYF.

The chain couples TRBV7-9 to TRBJ2-5; perhaps TRBD1 as D (5 bases). Trimming pared 5 bases from V and 1 base from J, leaving 8 bases between. This CDR3 comprises 13 residues. Germline CDR1 and CDR2: SEHNR and FQNEAQ (reference sequence). CDR3 nucleotides: TGTGCCAGCAGCCCTGACAGCCAAGAGACCCAGTACTTC. It codes for CASSPDSQETQYF.

The chain recombines TRBV7-8 with TRBJ2-6, with TRBD1 identical over 9 bases. The CDR3 is 17 residues long. Germline V gene sequence: CDR1 SGHVS, CDR2 FQNEAQ. With V trimmed by 5 bases and J by 0 bases, 5 bases remained unmatched. The CDR3 loop reads CASSPGTGSSGANVLTF. CDR3 DNA sequence: TGTGCCAGCAGCCCCGGGACAGGGAGCTCTGGGGCCAACGTCCTGACTTTC.

This chain connects TRBV10-3 to TRBJ1-2; 8 nucleotides align to TRBD1. CDR1 and CDR2 from the germline V gene are ENHRY and SYGVKD. The V segment lost 2 bases and the J segment 8 bases; nucleotides outside the gene matches: 13. The CDR3 sequence is 16 residues long. The CDR3: CAISENGQGANVGYTF. CDR3 coding DNA: TGTGCCATCAGTGAGAACGGGCAGGGGGCGAATGTGGGCTACACCTTC.

This clone was seen just once. The rearrangement uses TRBV7-8 and TRBJ2-1, with 13 bases lining up with TRBD2. The CDR3 is 16 amino acids. V was clipped by 5 bases and J by 8 bases; unmatched bases: 9. The germline V gene encodes CDR1 SGHVS and CDR2 FQNEAQ. The DNA of the CDR3 is TGTGCCAGCAGCCCCAGGCGGACTAGCGGGGGAGATGAGCAGTTCTTC. Encoded protein: CASSPRRTSGGDEQFF.

The V and J genes are TRBV7-3 and TRBJ1-6; 7 bases line up with TRBD1. The trim removed 2 bases at V and 10 bases at J, leaving 8 bases unmatched. CDR3 length: 15 residues. Germline CDR1 and CDR2: SGHTA and FQGTGA. The CDR3 loop reads CASSLGGRGLSPLHF. The CDR3 DNA reads as TGTGCCAGCAGCTTAGGTGGCAGGGGGTTATCACCCCTCCACTTT.

The chain has TRBV19 and TRBJ2-5, with D unclear. This CDR3 is 14 amino acids long. Germline V gives CDR1 LNHDA, CDR2 SQIVND (reference sequence). Trimming pared 8 bases from V and 1 base from J, leaving 14 bases between. CDR3: CASSRLEVQETQYF. CDR3 bases: TGTGCCAGTTCCAGACTGGAAGTCCAAGAGACCCAGTACTTC.

The chain has TRBV5-1 and TRBJ2-1; TRBD2 matches 9 bases. Per germline, CDR1 SGHRS and CDR2 YFSETQ. After removal of 2 bases from V and 3 bases from J, the junction contained 3 bases not matched to a gene. This CDR3 is 15 amino acids long. CDR3 region: CASSFGLAFYNEQFF. CDR3 coding DNA: TGCGCCAGCAGCTTCGGACTAGCGTTCTACAATGAGCAGTTCTTC.

V is TRBV5-1 and J is TRBJ1-1; 10 bases are a match to TRBD1. Per the germline V gene, CDR1 is SGHRS and CDR2 is YFSETQ. The CDR3 consists of 16 residues. With 0 bases clipped from V and 5 bases from J, the junction kept 7 bases outside the gene matches. The CDR3 region is CASSLGGTGDMTEAFF. The CDR3 DNA reads TGCGCCAGCAGCTTGGGAGGGACAGGGGACATGACTGAAGCTTTCTTT.

The chain links TRBV29-1 to TRBJ2-3; D might be TRBD2 (5 bases). Germline V lookup: CDR1 SQVTM, CDR2 ANQGSEA. The CDR3 sequence is 14 residues long. The V end was cut by 8 bases, the J end by 3 bases, with 18 bases between. The CDR3, as DNA: TGCAGCCTGACGGACTTCGGCTCGACAGATACGCAGTATTTT. It translates to CSLTDFGSTDTQYF.

This chain's CDR3 is CASTSGFPYEQYF. The DNA of the CDR3 is TGTGCCAGCACTTCAGGGTTTCCCTACGAGCAGTACTTC. This sequence joins TRBV28 and TRBJ2-7; possibly TRBD1 for D (5 bases). Germline values: CDR1 MDHEN, CDR2 SYDVKM. CDR3 length: 13 residues. V was shortened by 7 bases and J by 2 bases, with 12 bases between the two germline ends. Drawing the rest from reference TRBV28 and TRBJ2-7, the complete variable domain is DVKVTQSSRYLVKRTGEKVFLECVQDMDHENMFWYRQDPGLGLRLIYFSYDVKMKEKGDIPEGYSVSREKKERFSLILESASTNQTSMYLCASTSGFPYEQYFGPGTRLTVT.

This clone came up a few times. The chain has TRBV27 and TRBJ2-3, with 12 bases matching TRBD2. Germline values: CDR1 MNHEY, CDR2 SMNVEV (reference sequence). V lost 10 bases to trimming and J lost 1 base; unmatched junction nucleotides: 12. This CDR3 comprises 17 residues. CDR3 in amino acids: CATGRLAGAGGTDTQYF. CDR3 sequence (DNA): TGTGCCACTGGGAGACTAGCGGGAGCGGGGGGCACAGATACGCAGTATTTT.

The V and J genes are TRBV28 and TRBJ1-2; tentatively, D is TRBD1 (6 bases). The CDR3 runs to 14 residues. Germline V gene data show CDR1 as MDHEN and CDR2 as SYDVKM. V was shortened by 6 bases and J by 3 bases, with 14 bases between the two germline ends. This CDR3 reads CASSSTGHHYGYTF. CDR3 coding DNA: TGTGCCAGCAGCTCTACAGGGCACCACTATGGCTACACCTTC.

The chain recombines TRBV27 with TRBJ2-3; 9 nucleotides agree with TRBD2. The germline CDR1 and CDR2 sequences are MNHEY and SMNVEV (reference sequence). The CDR3 totals 17 residues. Trimming cost V 6 bases and J 6 bases; bases outside gene matches: 16. The CDR3 DNA sequence: TGTGCCAGCAGCCAACTTGGACTAGCGAGAACTTTCGATACGCAGTATTTT. Its translation is CASSQLGLARTFDTQYF.

The gene calls are TRBV15 and TRBJ1-2; D possibly corresponds to TRBD1 (6 bases). V lost 3 bases and J 11 bases, leaving 13 bases between the germline ends. CDR1 and CDR2 from the germline V gene are LNHNV and YYDKDF (reference sequence). The CDR3 is made up of 12 amino acids. The CDR3 sequence is CATSRQRQDYTF. The CDR3 DNA reads TGTGCCACCAGCAGGCAACGACAGGATTACACCTTC.

This chain's CDR3 is CASTTLRDRAYEQYF. CDR3 sequence (DNA): TGTGCCAGCACCACCCTCCGGGACAGGGCCTACGAGCAGTACTTC. The rearrangement uses TRBV6-5 and TRBJ2-7, with 9 nucleotides matching TRBD1. Germline trimming cut 7 bases from V and 2 bases from J; bases unmatched to any gene: 9. Germline lookup yields CDR1 MNHEY and CDR2 SVGAGI. The CDR3 has 15 amino acids.

This chain links TRBV3-1 (or the pseudogene TRBV3-2) with TRBJ1-4, with no clear D. Trimming shortened V by 1 base and J by 13 bases, and 10 bases separated the two germline ends. Germline V gene lookup returns CDR1 LGHDT and CDR2 YNNKEL (reference sequence). This CDR3 spans 12 amino acids. CDR3: CASSQGLSGLFF. CDR3 nucleotides: TGTGCCAGCAGCCAAGGGCTATCGGGACTGTTTTTT.

V is TRBV5-1 and J is TRBJ2-3; D perhaps matches TRBD1 (5 bases). Per the germline V gene, CDR1 is SGHRS and CDR2 is YFSETQ. The V end was cut by 0 bases, the J end by 3 bases, with 8 bases between. There are 14 residues in the CDR3. DNA for the CDR3: TGCGCCAGCAGCTTGGACAGGCCTACAGATACGCAGTATTTT. Encoded protein: CASSLDRPTDTQYF.

The chain has TRBV6-1 and TRBJ2-5; 8 bases match TRBD2. The CDR3 is 18 residues long. Per germline, CDR1 MNHNS and CDR2 SASEGT. J lost 4 bases, V lost 1 base, and 14 bases had no gene match. DNA of the CDR3: TGTGCCAGCAGTGAAGAGAGTCTATTCGGGGGGGTAAGAGAGACCCAGTACTTC. Protein sequence: CASSEESLFGGVRETQYF.

This clone was detected a few times. This rearrangement joins TRBV6-2 or TRBV6-3 to TRBJ1-5, with 10 positions matching TRBD1. Trimming cost V 6 bases and J 11 bases; bases outside gene matches: 10. CDR1 is MNHEY, CDR2 SVGEGT, per germline. CDR3 length: 14 residues. The CDR3 is CASSDPGQGIAQHF. CDR3 nucleotide sequence: TGTGCCAGCAGCGATCCGGGACAGGGGATAGCCCAGCATTTT.